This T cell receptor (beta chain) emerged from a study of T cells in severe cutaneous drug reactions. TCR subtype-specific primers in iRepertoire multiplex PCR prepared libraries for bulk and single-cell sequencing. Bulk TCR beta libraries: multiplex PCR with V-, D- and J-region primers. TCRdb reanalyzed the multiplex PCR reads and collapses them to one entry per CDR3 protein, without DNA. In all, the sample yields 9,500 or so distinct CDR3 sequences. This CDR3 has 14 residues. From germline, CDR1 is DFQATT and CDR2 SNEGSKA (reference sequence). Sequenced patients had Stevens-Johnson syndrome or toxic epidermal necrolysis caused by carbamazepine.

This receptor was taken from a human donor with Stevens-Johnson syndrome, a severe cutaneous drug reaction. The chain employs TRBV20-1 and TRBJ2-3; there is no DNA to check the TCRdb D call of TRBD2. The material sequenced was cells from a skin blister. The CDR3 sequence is CSARGRGEADTQYF.